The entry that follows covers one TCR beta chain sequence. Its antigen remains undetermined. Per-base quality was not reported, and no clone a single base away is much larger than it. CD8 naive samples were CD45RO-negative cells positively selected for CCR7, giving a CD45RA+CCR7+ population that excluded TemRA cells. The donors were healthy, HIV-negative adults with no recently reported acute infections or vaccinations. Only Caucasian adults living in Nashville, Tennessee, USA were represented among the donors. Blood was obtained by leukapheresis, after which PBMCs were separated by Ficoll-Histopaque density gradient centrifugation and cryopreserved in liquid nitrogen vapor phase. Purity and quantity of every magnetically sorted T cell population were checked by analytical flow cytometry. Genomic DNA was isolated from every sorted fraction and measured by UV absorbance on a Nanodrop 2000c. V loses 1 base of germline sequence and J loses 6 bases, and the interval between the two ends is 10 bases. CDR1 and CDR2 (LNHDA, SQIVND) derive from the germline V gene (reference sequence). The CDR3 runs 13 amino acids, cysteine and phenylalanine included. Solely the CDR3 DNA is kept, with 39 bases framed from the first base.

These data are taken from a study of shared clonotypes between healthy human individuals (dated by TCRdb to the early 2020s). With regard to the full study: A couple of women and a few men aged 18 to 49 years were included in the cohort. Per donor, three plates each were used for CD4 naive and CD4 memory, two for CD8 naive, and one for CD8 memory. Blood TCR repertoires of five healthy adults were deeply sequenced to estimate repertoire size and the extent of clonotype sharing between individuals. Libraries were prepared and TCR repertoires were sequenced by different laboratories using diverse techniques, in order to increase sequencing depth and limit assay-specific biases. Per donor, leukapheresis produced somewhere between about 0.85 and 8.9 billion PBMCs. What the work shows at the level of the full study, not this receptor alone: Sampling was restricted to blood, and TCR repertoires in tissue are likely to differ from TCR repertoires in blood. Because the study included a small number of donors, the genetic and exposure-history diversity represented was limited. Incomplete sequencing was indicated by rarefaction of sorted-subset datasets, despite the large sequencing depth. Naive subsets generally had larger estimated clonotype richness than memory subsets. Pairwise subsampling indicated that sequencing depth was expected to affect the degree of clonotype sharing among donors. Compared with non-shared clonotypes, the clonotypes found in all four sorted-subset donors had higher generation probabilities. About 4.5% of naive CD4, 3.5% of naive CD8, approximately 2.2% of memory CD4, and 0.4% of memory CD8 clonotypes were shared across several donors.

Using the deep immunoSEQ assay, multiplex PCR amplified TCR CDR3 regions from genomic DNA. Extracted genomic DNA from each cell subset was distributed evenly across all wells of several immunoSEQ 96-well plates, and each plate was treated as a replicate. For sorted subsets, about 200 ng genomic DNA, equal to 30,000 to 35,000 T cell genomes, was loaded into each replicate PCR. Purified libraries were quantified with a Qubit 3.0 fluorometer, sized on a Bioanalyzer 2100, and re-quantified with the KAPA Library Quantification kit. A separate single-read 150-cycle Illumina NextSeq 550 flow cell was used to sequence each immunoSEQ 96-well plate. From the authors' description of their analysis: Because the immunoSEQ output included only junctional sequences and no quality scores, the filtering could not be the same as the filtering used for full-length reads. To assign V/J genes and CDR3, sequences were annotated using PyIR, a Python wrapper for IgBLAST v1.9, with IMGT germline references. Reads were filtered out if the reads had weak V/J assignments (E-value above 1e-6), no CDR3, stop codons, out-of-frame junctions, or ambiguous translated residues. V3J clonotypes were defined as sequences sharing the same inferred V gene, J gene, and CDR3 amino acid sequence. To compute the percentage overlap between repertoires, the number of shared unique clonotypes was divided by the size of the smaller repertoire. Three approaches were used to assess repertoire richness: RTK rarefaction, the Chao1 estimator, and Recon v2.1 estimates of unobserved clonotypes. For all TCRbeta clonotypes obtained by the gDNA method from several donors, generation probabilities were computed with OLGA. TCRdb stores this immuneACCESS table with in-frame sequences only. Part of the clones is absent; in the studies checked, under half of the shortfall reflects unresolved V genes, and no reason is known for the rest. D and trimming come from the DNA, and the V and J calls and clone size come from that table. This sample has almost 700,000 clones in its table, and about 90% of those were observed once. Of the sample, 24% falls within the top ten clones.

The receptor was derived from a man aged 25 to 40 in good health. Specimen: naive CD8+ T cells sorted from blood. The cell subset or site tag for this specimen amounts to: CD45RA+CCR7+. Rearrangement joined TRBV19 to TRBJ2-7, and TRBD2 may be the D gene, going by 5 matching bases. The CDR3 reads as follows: CASSIVRGSEQYF. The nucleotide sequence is TGTGCCAGTAGTATAGTACGAGGGAGCGAGCAGTACTTC.